The clone carrying this T cell receptor beta chain was found a few times. Its target is unknown. The data stem from a study of shared clonotypes between healthy human individuals. Study-level points and caveats: Blood was the sole source, and tissue repertoires probably differ.

For each subset, genomic DNA was distributed in equal portions over several immunoSEQ plates. In the original workflow: With immunoSEQ giving junction-only sequences and no quality scores, filtering differed. Clones were read by immunoSEQ multiplex PCR, and TCRdb kept only the in-frame ones, dropping some. The D gene and trimming were derived from the DNA, and the V and J assignments and clone size from that table. The table includes about 1 million clones, 70% to 80% detected once. None of the donors, who were healthy HIV-negative adults, had recently had acute infections or vaccinations. This receptor was taken from a young man in good health. Sequencing input: memory CD4+ T cells sorted from blood. Regarding subset: CD45RA-negative fraction.

The CDR3 protein is CASSIIKGNTEAFF. The DNA for the CDR3 is TGTGCCAGTAGTATAATAAAGGGGAACACTGAAGCTTTCTTT. The chain employs TRBV19 and TRBJ1-1; D not resolved. Germline V gives CDR1 LNHDA, CDR2 SQIVND (reference sequence). This CDR3 region has 14 residues. V was trimmed by 2 bases and J by 1 base, leaving 8 bases between them.